The clone carrying this T cell receptor (beta chain) has just a few counts. Its antigen remains unidentified. From 5'RACE with constant-segment primers came TCR alpha and TCR beta cDNA libraries that carried sample barcodes and UMIs. TCRdb re-analysed the 5' RACE reads in MiXCR, keeping a single row per CDR3 protein. The repertoire has 140,000 or so distinct CDR3 sequences, 6% to 7% of them found once; the top ten carry just over 2%. This CDR3 region has 16 residues. Trimming took off 0 bases at V and 2 bases at J, with 11 bases between the two ends. The sample originates from a study of T-cell memory formation after mild COVID-19. Study-level points and caveats: Mostly located in CM and EM were contracting CD4+ clones, with contracting CD8+ clones located in EMRA. Later expanders leaned toward CD4+, whereas clones contracting from day 15 to 85 were balanced CD4/CD8.

This chain joins TRBV23-1 and TRBJ2-1; the D gene is possibly TRBD2 (5 bases). TRBV23-1 is recorded as an ORF, its role being uncertain. The receptor was isolated from an adult woman who had mild COVID-19 (a few samples of this study predate the infection). Cell type and time point are not known. Sequencing input: PBMCs or a T cell subset sorted from them (not recorded which). CDR3 sequence: CASSQSAAEPYNEQFF. The CDR3 DNA reads as TGCGCCAGCAGTCAATCAGCAGCGGAACCCTACAATGAGCAGTTCTTC.